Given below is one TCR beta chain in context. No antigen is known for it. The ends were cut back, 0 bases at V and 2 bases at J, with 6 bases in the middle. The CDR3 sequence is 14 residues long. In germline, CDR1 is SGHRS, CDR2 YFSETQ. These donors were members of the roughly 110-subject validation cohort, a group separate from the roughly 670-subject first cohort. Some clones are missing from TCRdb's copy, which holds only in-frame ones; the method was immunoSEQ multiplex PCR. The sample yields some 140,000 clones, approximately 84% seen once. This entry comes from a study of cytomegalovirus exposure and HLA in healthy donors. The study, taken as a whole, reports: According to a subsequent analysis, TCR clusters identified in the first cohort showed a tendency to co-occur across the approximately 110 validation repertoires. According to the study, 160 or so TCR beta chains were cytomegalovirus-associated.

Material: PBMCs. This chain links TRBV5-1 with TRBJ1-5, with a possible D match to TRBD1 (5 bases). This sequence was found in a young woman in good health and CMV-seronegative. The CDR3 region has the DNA TGCGCCAGCAGCTTGGCGGGGGGCAATCAGCCCCAGCATTTT. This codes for CASSLAGGNQPQHF.